This T cell receptor (beta chain) is drawn from a study of blood T cell repertoires in COVID-19 (TCRdb year 2020). Background for the entire study: Samples from collaborators originated in the United States, Italy and Spain and spanned both the acute and convalescent phases of COVID-19. The material from the prospective study consisted of cDNA or gDNA derived from T cells, B-cell-depleted T cells, or PBMCs. The dataset comprised deeply sampled blood TCRbeta repertoires from subjects exposed to, actively infected with, or recovered from COVID-19. A freely available public database, intended as a resource for researchers studying the immune response to SARS-CoV-2, is where the repertoires were released. The samples were drawn from the first 160 participants of the ongoing ImmuneRACE study and from over 950 subjects provided by 6 global collaborators. The sample metadata nearly always contained a de-identified subject ID, COVID-19 status, age in years and sex. Where available, HLA class I and class II types were obtained from metadata supplied by the sample provider rather than from assay-based typing.

This clone showed up just once. It has no known antigen specificity. Per-base quality was not reported, and no clone a single base away is much larger than it. At the junction V is shortened by 3 bases and J by 7 bases; bases outside the gene matches: 17. The germline V gene encodes CDR1 GTSNPN and CDR2 SVGIG (reference sequence). The CDR3 starts with the cysteine, ends with the phenylalanine, and has 16 residues. Kept here is only the CDR3 DNA, which spans 48 bases and is read in frame from base 1. In Seattle, one collaborating source enrolled patients while the infection was active and tracked those patients longitudinally over the course of disease. Collaborating institutions collected whole blood in K2EDTA tubes following their own protocols. For TCRbeta analysis, collaborator samples were shipped as frozen whole blood, as isolated PBMCs, or as DNA extracted from either sample type. Overall study outcomes, separate from this receptor: The amount of clinical and demographic metadata varied by source and participant and was provided uncurated.

TCRbeta CDR3 regions were amplified from genomic DNA by means of the immunoSEQ Assay, a bias-controlled multiplex PCR. For the original study's pipeline: The number of nucleated cells in each sample was estimated by amplification of reference gene primers within the assay. To quantify the absolute abundance of each unique TCRbeta CDR3 rearrangement, sequence reads were collapsed and filtered. For each sample, productive Simpson clonality was calculated as the square root of Simpson's diversity index across productive rearrangements. This is the immuneACCESS table as TCRdb keeps it, with only in-frame sequences that have V and J called. A part of the clones is gone; compared with another copy, unresolved V genes explain less than half, and the rest is unexplained. V and J calls and clone size are those listed in that table; D and trimming were worked out from the DNA. The sample includes around 400,000 clones, with approximately 87% observed a single time. 2.3% of the sample lies in the top ten.

The sequence came from a woman aged 55 to 70 with COVID-19, enrolled during active disease. Source material: peripheral blood. Recombination joined TRBV30 with TRBJ1-2, and TRBD1 matches 7 of the central bases. The CDR3 protein: CAWRWRQGRGMCGYTF. Read as DNA, the sequence is TGTGCCTGGAGGTGGCGTCAGGGCAGGGGGATGTGTGGCTACACCTTC.